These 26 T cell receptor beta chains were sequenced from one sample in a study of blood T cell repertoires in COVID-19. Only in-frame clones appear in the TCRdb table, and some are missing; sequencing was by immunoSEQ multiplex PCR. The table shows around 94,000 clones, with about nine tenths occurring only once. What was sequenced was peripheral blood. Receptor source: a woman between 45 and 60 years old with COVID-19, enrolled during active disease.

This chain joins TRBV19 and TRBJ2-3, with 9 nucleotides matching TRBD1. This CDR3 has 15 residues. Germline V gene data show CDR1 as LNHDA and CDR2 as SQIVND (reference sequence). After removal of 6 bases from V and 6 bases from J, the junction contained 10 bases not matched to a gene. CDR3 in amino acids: CASSPRDREADTQYF. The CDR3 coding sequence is TGTGCCAGTAGCCCAAGGGACAGGGAGGCGGATACGCAGTATTTT.

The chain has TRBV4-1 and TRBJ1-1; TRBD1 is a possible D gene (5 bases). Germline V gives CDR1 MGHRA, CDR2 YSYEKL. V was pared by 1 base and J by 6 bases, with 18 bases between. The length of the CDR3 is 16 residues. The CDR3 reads CASSQATPSVTAEAFF. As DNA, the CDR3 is TGCGCCAGCAGCCAAGCTACACCCAGTGTGACAGCTGAAGCTTTCTTT.

The CDR3, as DNA: TGTGCCAGTAGTATACAGGGTTCGGATACGCAGTATTTT. Translating it yields CASSIQGSDTQYF. The chain couples TRBV19 to TRBJ2-3; D possibly corresponds to TRBD1 (5 bases). V gave up 2 bases and J gave up 6 bases, with 9 bases separating them. Germline V gene data show CDR1 as LNHDA and CDR2 as SQIVND (reference sequence). The length of the CDR3 is 13 residues.

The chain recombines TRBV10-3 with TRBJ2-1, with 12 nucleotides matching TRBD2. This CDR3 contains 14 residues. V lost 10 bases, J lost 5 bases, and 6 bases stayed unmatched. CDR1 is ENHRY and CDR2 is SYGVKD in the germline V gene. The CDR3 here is CATLTSGGNNEQFF. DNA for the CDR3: TGTGCCACTCTAACTAGCGGGGGGAACAATGAGCAGTTCTTC.

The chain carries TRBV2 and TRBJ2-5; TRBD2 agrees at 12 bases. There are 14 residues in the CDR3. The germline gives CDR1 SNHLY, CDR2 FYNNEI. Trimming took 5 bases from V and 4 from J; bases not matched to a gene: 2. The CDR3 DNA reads TGTGCCAGCAGTCCGACTAGCGGGGGAGAGACCCAGTACTTC. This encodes CASSPTSGGETQYF.

The chain's CDR3 is CASSSEDRSETQYF. As DNA, the CDR3 is TGCGCCAGCAGCTCAGAGGACAGGTCAGAGACCCAGTACTTC. This sequence joins TRBV5-1 and TRBJ2-5, with 7 bases fitting TRBD1. V lost 3 bases and J lost 4; bases outside the gene matches: 6. The CDR3 spans 14 residues. Germline V gives CDR1 SGHRS, CDR2 YFSETQ.

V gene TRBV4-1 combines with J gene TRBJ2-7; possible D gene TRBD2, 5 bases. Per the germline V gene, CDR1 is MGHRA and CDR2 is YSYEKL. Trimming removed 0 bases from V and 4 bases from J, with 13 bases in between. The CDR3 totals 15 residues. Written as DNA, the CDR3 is TGCGCCAGCAGCCAAGAAGTCCCCCTAGCATACGAGCAGTACTTC. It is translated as CASSQEVPLAYEQYF.

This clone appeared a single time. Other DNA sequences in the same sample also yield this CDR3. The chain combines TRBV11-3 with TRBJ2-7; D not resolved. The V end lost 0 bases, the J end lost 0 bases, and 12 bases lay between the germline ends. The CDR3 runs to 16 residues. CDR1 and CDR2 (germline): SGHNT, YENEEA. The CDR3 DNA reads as TGTGCCAGCAGCTTAGATCTGGGCGCGAGCTCCTACGAGCAGTACTTC. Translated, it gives CASSLDLGASSYEQYF.

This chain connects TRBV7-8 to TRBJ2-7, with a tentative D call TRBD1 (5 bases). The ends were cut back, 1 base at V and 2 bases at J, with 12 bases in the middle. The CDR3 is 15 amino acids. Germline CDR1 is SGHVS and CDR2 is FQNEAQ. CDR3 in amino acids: CASSLEAGMPYEQYF. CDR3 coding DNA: TGTGCCAGCAGCTTAGAGGCAGGGATGCCCTACGAGCAGTACTTC.

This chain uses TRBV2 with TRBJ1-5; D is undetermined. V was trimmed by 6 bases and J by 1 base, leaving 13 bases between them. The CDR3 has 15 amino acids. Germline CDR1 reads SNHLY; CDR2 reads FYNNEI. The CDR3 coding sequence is TGTGCCAGCAGCTCTGGGCAGGAAAGCAATCAGCCCCAGCATTTT. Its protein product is CASSSGQESNQPQHF.

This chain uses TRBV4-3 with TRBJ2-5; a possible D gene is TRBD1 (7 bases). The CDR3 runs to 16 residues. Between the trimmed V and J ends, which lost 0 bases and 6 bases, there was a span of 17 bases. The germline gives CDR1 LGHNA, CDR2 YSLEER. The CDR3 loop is CASSQDARGVLQTQYF. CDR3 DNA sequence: TGCGCCAGCAGCCAAGATGCCAGGGGGGTATTGCAGACCCAGTACTTC.

This chain's CDR3 is CASSSDRDTEAFF. CDR3 DNA sequence: TGTGCCAGCAGCTCGGACAGGGACACTGAAGCTTTCTTT. This sequence joins TRBV7-3 and TRBJ1-1; 8 bases agree with TRBD1. Germline CDR1 and CDR2: SGHTA and FQGTGA. V shed 4 bases, J shed 3 bases, and the junction held 1 base outside the gene matches. The CDR3 is 13 residues long.

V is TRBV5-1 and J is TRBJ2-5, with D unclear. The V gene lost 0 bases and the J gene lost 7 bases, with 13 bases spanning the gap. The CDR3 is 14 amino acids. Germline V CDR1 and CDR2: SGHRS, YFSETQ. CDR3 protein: CASSLATEIGTQYF. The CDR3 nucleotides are TGCGCCAGCAGCTTGGCTACGGAGATAGGGACCCAGTACTTC.

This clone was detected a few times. CDR3 loop: CASTGSGTAYGYTF. The CDR3 DNA follows: TGTGCCAGCACCGGCTCCGGGACAGCCTATGGCTACACCTTC. The rearrangement uses TRBV28 and TRBJ1-2; 7 bases map to TRBD1. Germline V gene data show CDR1 as MDHEN and CDR2 as SYDVKM. The CDR3 is 14 amino acids. After removal of 7 bases from V and 4 bases from J, the junction contained 9 bases not matched to a gene.

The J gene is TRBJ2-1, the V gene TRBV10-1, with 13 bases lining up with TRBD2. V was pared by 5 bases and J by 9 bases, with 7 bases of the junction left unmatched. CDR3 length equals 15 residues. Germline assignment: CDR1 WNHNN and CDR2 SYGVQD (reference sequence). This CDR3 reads CASSPTSGGRGEQFF. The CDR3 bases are TGCGCCAGCAGTCCGACTAGCGGGGGGCGGGGTGAGCAGTTCTTC.

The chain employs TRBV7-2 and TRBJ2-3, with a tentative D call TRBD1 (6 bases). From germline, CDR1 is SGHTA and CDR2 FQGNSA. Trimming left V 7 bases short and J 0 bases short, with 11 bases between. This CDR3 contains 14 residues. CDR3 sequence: CASTLQGSTDTQYF. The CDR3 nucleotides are TGTGCCAGCACCCTACAGGGCAGCACAGATACGCAGTATTTT.

The CDR3 protein is CASSPGTAGPNYGYTF. DNA of the CDR3: TGTGCCAGCAGCCCCGGGACAGCTGGGCCCAACTATGGCTACACCTTC. V gene TRBV27 combines with J gene TRBJ1-2, with TRBD1 matching over 7 bases. CDR3 length equals 16 residues. Germline V gene sequence: CDR1 MNHEY, CDR2 SMNVEV (reference sequence). V lost 6 bases to trimming and J lost 2 bases; unmatched junction nucleotides: 12.

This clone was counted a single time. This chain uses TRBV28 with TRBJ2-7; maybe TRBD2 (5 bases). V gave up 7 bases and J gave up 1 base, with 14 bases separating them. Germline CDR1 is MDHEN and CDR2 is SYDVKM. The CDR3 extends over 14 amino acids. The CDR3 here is CASKVSSWSYEQYF. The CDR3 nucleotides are TGTGCCAGCAAGGTGTCTAGCTGGTCCTACGAGCAGTACTTC.

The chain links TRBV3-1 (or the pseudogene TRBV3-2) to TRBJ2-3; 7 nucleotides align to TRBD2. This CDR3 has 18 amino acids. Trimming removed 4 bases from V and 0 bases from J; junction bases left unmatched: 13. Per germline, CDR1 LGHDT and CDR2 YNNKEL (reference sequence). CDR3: CASSLSERRGSSTDTQYF. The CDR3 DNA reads TGTGCCAGCAGCCTTTCGGAGAGGCGGGGGTCCAGCACAGATACGCAGTATTTT.

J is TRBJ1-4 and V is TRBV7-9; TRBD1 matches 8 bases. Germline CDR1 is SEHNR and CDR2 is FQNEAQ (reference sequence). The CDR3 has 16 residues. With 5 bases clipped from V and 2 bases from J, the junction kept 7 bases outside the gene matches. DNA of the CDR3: TGTGCCAGCAGCCTTGGACAGGGAGGGACTAATGAAAAACTGTTTTTT. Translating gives CASSLGQGGTNEKLFF.

The CDR3 here is CASSSGQAINQPQHF. CDR3 DNA: TGTGCCAGCAGTTCCGGACAGGCCATCAATCAGCCCCAGCATTTT. The chain employs TRBV6-5 and TRBJ1-5; 7 bases align to TRBD1. Trimming cost V 4 bases and J 3 bases; bases outside gene matches: 6. Looked up from germline, CDR1 is MNHEY and CDR2 is SVGAGI. The CDR3 consists of 15 residues.

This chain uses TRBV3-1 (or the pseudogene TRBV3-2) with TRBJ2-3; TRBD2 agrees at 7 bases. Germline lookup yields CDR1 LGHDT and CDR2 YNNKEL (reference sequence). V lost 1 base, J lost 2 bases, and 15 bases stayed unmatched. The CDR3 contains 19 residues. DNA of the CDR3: TGTGCCAGCAGCCAAGTGCGGCCGGCTAGCGGAAGACCCACAGATACGCAGTATTTT. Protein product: CASSQVRPASGRPTDTQYF.

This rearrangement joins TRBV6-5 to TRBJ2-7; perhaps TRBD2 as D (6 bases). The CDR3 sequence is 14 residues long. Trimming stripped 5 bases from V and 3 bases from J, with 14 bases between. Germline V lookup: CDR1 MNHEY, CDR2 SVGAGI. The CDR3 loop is CASSRPGLIYEQYF. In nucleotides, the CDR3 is TGTGCCAGCAGTCGCCCGGGACTCATCTACGAGCAGTACTTC.

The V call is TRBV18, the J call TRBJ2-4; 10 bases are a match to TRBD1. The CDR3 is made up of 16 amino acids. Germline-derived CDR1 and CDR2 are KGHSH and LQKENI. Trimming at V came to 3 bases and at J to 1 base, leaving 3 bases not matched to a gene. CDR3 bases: TGTGCCAGCTCACCCCCGGGACAGGGGGCCAAAAACATTCAGTACTTC. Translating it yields CASSPPGQGAKNIQYF. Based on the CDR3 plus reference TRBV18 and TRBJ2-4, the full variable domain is NAGVMQNPRHLVRRRGQEARLRCSPMKGHSHVYWYRQLPEEGLKFMVYLQKENIIDESGMPKERFSAEFPKEGPSILRIQQVVRGDSAAYFCASSPPGQGAKNIQYFGAGTRLSVL.

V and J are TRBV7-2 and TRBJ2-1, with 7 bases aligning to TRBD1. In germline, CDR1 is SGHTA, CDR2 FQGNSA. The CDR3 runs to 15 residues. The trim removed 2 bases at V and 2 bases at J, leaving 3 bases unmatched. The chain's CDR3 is CASSLLRGPYNEQFF. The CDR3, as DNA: TGTGCCAGCAGCTTATTGAGGGGGCCCTACAATGAGCAGTTCTTC.

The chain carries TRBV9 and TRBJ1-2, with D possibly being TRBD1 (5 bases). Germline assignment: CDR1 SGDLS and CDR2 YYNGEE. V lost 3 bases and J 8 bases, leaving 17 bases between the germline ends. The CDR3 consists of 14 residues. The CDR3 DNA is TGTGCCAGCAGCGGCCAGGGAGGTCGGGTAGGCTACACCTTC. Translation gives CASSGQGGRVGYTF.